This T cell receptor beta chain comes out of a study of control samples from healthy donors and cancer patients. CDR1 and CDR2 (germline): MRHNA, SNTAGT. V dropped 7 bases and J dropped 5; count of bases not matched to a gene: 13. This CDR3 spans 17 amino acids. The repertoire was sequenced with immunoSEQ multiplex PCR; TCRdb's copy has only in-frame clones and lacks some. The sample has about 61,000 clones, around 87% seen once. The source material was PBMCs. The chain links TRBV6-4 to TRBJ2-1; 11 nucleotides match TRBD1. The receptor's source is a man between 60 and 75 years old with colorectal cancer. CDR3: CASKGQGVLQGNNEQFF. As DNA, the CDR3 is TGTGCCAGCAAGGGACAGGGGGTGCTCCAAGGGAACAATGAGCAGTTCTTC.